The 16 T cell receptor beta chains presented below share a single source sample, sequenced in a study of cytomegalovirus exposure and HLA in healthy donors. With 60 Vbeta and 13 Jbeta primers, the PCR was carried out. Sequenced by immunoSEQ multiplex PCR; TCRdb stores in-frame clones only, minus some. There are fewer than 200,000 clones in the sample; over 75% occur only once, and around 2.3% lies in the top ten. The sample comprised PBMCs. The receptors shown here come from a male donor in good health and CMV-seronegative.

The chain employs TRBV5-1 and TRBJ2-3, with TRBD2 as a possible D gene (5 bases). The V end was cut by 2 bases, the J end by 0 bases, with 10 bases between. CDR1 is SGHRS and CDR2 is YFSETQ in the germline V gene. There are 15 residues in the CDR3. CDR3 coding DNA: TGCGCCAGCAGCTTTGATAGCGCTAGCACAGATACGCAGTATTTT. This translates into CASSFDSASTDTQYF.

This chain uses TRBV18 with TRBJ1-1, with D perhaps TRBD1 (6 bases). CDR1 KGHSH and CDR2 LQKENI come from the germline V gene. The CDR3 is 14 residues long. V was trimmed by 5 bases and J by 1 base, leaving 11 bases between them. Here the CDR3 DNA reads TGTGCCAGCTCAGGGGGGGGGCGGAACACTGAAGCTTTCTTT. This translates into CASSGGGRNTEAFF.

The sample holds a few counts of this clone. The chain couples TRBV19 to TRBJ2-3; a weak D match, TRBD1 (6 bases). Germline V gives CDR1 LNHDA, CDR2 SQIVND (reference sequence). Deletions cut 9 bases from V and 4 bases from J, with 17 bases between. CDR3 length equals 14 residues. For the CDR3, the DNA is TGTGCCAGCAAAGACAGGACGGGCGCAGATACGCAGTATTTT. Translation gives CASKDRTGADTQYF.

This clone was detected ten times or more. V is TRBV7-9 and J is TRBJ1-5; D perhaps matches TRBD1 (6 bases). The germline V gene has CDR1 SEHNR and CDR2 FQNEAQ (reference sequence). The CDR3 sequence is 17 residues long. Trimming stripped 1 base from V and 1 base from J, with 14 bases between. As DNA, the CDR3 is TGTGCCAGCAGCTTAGGGCGGGGGGGCTGGAGCAATCAGCCCCAGCATTTT. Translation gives CASSLGRGGWSNQPQHF.

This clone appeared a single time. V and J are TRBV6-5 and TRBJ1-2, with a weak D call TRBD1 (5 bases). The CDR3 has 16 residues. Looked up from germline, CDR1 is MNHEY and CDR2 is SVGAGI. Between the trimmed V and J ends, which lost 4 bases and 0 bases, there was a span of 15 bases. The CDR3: CASSLRGLLSNYGYTF. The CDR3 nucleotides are TGTGCCAGCAGTTTAAGGGGTCTACTCTCTAACTATGGCTACACCTTC.

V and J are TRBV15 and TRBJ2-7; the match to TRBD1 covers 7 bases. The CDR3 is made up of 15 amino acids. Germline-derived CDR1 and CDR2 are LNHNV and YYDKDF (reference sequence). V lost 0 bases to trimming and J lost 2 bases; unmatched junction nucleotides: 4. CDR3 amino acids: CATSREWDRTYEQYF. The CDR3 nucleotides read TGTGCCACCAGCAGAGAGTGGGACAGAACCTACGAGCAGTACTTC.

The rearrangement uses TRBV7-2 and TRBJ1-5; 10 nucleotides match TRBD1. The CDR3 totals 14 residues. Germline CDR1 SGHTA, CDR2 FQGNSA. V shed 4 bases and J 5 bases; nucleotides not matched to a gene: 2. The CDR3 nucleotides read TGTGCCAGCAGCTGGACAGGGGGGGATCAGCCCCAGCATTTT. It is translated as CASSWTGGDQPQHF.

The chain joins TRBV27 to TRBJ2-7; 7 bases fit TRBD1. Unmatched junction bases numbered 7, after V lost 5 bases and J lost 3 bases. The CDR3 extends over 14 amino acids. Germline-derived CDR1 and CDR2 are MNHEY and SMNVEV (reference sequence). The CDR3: CASSPGSGGYEQYF. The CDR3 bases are TGTGCCAGCAGTCCGGGGTCAGGGGGCTACGAGCAGTACTTC.

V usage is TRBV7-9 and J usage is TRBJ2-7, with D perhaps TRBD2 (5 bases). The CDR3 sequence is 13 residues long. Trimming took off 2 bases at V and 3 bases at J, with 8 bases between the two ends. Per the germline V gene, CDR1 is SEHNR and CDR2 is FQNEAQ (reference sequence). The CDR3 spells CASSLMGSYEQYF. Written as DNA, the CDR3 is TGTGCCAGCAGCTTAATGGGGAGCTACGAGCAGTACTTC.

CDR3 loop: CASSIQGYYNEQFF. Here the CDR3 DNA reads TGTGCCAGTAGTATACAGGGCTACTACAATGAGCAGTTCTTC. V and J are TRBV19 and TRBJ2-1; D possibly corresponds to TRBD1 (5 bases). The CDR3 totals 14 residues. The ends were cut back, 2 bases at V and 3 bases at J, with 8 bases in the middle. CDR1 LNHDA and CDR2 SQIVND come from the germline V gene (reference sequence).

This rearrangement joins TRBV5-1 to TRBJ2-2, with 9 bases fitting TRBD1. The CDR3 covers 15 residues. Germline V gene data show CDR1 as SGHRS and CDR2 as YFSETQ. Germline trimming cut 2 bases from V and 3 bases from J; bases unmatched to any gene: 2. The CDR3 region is CASSFRTGDTGELFF. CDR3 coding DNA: TGCGCCAGCAGCTTTAGGACAGGGGACACCGGGGAGCTGTTTTTT. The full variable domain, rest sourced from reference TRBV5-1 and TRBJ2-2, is KAGVTQTPRYLIKTRGQQVTLSCSPISGHRSVSWYQQTPGQGLQFLFEYFSETQRNKGNFPGRFSGRQFSNSRSEMNVSTLELGDSALYLCASSFRTGDTGELFFGEGSRLTVL.

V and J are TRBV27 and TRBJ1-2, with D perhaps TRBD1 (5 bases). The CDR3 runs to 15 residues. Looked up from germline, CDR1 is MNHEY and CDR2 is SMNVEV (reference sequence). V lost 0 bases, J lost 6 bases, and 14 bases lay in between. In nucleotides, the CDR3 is TGTGCCAGCAGTTTATCGTCCCAGGGTTATAATGGCTACACCTTC. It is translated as CASSLSSQGYNGYTF.

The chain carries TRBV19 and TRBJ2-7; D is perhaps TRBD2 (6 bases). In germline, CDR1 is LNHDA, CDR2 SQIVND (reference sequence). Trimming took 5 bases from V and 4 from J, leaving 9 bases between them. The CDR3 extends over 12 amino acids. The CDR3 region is CASSLEGYEQYF. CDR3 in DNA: TGTGCCAGTAGTTTGGAGGGGTACGAGCAGTACTTC.

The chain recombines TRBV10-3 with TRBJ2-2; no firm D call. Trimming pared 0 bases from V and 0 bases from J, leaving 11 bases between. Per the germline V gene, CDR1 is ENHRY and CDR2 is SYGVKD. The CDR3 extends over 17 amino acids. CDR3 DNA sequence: TGTGCCATCAGTGAGTCCCTAGGCAAGGCGAACACCGGGGAGCTGTTTTTT. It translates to CAISESLGKANTGELFF.

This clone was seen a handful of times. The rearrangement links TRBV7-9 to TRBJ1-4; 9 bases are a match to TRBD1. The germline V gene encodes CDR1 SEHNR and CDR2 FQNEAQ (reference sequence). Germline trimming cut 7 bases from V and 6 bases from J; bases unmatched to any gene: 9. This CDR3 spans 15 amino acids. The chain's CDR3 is CASTGTGFSDEKLFF. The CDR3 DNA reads TGTGCCAGCACGGGGACAGGGTTTAGTGATGAAAAACTGTTTTTT.

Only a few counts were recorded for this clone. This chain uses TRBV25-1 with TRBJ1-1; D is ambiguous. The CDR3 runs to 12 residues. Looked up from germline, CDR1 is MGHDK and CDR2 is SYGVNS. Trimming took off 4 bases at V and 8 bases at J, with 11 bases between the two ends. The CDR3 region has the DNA TGTGCCAGCAGTGGTGAAGCCGCAGAAGCTTTCTTT. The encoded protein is CASSGEAAEAFF. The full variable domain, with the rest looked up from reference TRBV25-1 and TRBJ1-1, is EADIYQTPRYLVIGTGKKITLECSQTMGHDKMYWYQQDPGMELHLIHYSYGVNSTEKGDLSSESTVSRIRTEHFPLTLESARPSHTSQYLCASSGEAAEAFFGQGTRLTVV.